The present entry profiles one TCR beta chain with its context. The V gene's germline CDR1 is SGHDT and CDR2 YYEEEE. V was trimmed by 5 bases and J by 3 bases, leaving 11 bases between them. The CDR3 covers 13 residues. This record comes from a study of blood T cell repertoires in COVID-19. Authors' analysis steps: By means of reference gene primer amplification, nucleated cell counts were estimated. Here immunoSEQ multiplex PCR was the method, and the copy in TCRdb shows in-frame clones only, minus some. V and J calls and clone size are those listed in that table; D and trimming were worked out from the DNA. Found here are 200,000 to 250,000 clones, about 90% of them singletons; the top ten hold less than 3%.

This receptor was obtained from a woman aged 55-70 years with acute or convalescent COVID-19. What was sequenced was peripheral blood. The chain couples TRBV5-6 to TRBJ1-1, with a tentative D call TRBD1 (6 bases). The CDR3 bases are TGTGCCAGCAGACGCAGGGGAGACACTGAAGCTTTCTTT. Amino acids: CASRRRGDTEAFF. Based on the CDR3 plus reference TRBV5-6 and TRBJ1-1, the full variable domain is DAGVTQSPTHLIKTRGQQVTLRCSPKSGHDTVSWYQQALGQGPQFIFQYYEEEERQRGNFPDRFSGHQFPNYSSELNVNALLLGDSALYLCASRRRGDTEAFFGQGTRLTVV.